In this sample, the clone carrying this T cell receptor beta chain turned up once. The source of the sample is a study of cytotoxic CD8 clonotypes in ibrutinib-treated CLL. Clones were read by immunoSEQ multiplex PCR, and TCRdb kept only the in-frame ones, dropping some. Among about 39,000 clones listed, approximately 67% were seen once. Germline-derived CDR1 and CDR2 are MDHEN and SYDVKM. The CDR3 runs 13 residues. V shed 7 bases and J shed 3 bases, with 13 bases lying between them. The sequenced sample was PBMCs, obtained at disease progression, from a patient treated with ibrutinib. The sequence was obtained from a human donor with chronic lymphocytic leukemia. This chain uses TRBV28 with TRBJ2-7; possibly TRBD1 for D (6 bases). The CDR3 reads CASMPGALYEQYF. The DNA of the CDR3 is TGTGCCAGCATGCCAGGGGCCCTCTACGAGCAGTACTTC.